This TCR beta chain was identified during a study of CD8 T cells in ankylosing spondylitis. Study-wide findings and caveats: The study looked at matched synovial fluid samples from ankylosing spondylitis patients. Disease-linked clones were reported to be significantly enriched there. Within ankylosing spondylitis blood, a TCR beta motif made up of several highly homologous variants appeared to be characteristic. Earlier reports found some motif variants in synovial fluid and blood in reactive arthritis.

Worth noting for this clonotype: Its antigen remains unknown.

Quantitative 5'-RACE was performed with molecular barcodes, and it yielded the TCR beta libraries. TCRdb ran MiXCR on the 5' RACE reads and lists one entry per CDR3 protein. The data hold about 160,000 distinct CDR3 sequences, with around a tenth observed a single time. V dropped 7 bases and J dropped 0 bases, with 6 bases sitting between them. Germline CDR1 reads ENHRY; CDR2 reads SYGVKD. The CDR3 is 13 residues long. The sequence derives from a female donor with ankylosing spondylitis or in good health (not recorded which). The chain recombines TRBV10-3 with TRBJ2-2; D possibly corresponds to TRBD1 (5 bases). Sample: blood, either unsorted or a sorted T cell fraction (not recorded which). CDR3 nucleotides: TGTGCCATCACCAGGGCGAACACCGGGGAGCTGTTTTTT. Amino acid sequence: CAITRANTGELFF.